This T cell receptor beta chain came from a study of T cell responses to AZD1222 COVID-19 vaccine. CDR1 and CDR2 from the germline V gene are SEHNR and FQNEAQ (reference sequence). The J segment lost 8 bases and the V segment lost 4 bases, leaving 1 base of the junction unmatched. This CDR3 has 11 amino acids. Data came from immunoSEQ multiplex PCR; TCRdb stores just in-frame clones and leaves some out. The table has roughly 140,000 clones, around nine tenths seen once. This clonotype originated in an adult in good health. The genes are TRBV7-9 and TRBJ1-1; TRBD1 matches at 7 bases. Sequencing used peripheral blood, obtained on day 0 of AZD1222 vaccination. The DNA for the CDR3 is TGTGCCAGCAGCTCACAGGGGGAAGCTTTCTTT. Amino acid sequence: CASSSQGEAFF.